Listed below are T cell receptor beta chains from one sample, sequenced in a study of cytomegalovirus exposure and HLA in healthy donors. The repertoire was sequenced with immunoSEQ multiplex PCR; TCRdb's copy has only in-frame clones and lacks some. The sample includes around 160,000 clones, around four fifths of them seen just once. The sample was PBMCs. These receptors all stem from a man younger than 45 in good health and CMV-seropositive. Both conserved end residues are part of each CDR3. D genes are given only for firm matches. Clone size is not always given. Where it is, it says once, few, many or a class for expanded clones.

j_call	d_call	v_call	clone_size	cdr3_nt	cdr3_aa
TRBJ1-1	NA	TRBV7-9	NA	TGTGCCAGCAGCTTCGGACTCAACGCTGAAGCTTTCTTT	CASSFGLNAEAFF
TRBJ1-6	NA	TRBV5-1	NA	TGCGCCAGCAGCTTACAACAGGGAAATAATTCACCCCTCCACTTT	CASSLQQGNNSPLHF
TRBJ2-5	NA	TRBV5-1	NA	TGCGCCAGCAAGGGCGGGGCGATCCAAGAGACCCAGTACTTC	CASKGGAIQETQYF
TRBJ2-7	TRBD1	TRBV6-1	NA	TGTGCCACGCGACAGGGGGCCTACGAGCAGTACTTC	CATRQGAYEQYF
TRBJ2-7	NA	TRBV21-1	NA	TGTGCCAGCAGCACGGGGACTGGGACTAGCGGGGGAGGTGGAGAGCAGTACTTC	CASSTGTGTSGGGGEQYF
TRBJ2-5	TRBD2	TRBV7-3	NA	TGTGCCAGCAGCTTAAACGGGGGGGGTGGCGAACAGTACTTC	CASSLNGGGGEQYF
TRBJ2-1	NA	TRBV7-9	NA	TGTGCCAGCAGCTTACAACGGGGTGGGAGCGATGAGCAGTTCTTC	CASSLQRGGSDEQFF
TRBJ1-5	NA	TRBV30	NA	TGTGCCTGGGCAGACAGAGTAGGGCAGCCCCAGCATTTT	CAWADRVGQPQHF
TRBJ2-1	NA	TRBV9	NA	TGTGCCAGCAGTCGGGGGAATGAGCAGTTCTTC	CASSRGNEQFF
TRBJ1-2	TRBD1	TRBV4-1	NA	TGCGCCAGCAGCCAAGTCAGGCGACAGGGTTCTGGCTACACCTTC	CASSQVRRQGSGYTF
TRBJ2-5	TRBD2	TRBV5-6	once	TGTGCCAGCAGCTTACAGCGGGATATCCAAGAGACCCAGTACTTC	CASSLQRDIQETQYF
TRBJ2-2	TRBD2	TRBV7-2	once	TGTGCCAGCAGGAACGACTTGAGCGGGGGGGCCGGGGAGCTGTTTTTT	CASRNDLSGGAGELFF